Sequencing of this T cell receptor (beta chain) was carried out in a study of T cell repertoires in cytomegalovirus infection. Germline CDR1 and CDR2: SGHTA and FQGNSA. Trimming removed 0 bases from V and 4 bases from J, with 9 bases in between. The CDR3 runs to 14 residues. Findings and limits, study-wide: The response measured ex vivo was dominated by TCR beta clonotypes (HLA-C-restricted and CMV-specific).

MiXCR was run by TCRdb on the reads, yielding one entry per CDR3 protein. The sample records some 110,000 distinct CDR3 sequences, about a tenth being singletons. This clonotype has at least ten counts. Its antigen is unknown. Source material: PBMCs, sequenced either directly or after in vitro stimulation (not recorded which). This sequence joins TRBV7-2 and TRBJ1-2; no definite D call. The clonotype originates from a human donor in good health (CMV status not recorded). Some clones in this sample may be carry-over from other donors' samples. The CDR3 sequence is CASSLASSSYGYTF. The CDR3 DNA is TGTGCCAGCAGCTTAGCCAGCAGTAGCTATGGCTACACCTTC.